This T cell receptor (beta chain) was obtained from a study of blood T cell repertoires in COVID-19. As for the study in general: Italy, Spain and the United States were the sources of the convalescent and acute COVID-19 samples. T cells, B-cell-depleted T cells, or PBMCs supplied cDNA or gDNA.

V was clipped by 1 base and J by 2 bases, with 11 bases between them. The V gene's germline CDR1 is GTSNPN and CDR2 SVGIG (reference sequence). This CDR3 has 14 residues. Source study methods: Estimates of nucleated cell counts were drawn from the amplification of reference gene primers. Method: immunoSEQ multiplex PCR; TCRdb's copy keeps in-frame clones and lacks some. V, J and clone size are taken as reported in that table, and D and trimming were inferred from the DNA itself. The table records approximately 21,000 clones, 70% to 90% of them present only once. This clone was seen only a few times. Sequencing input: peripheral blood. This receptor was identified in a human donor with acute or convalescent COVID-19. The donor label of this sample is uncertain. The chain recombines TRBV30 with TRBJ1-2; tentatively, D is TRBD1 (5 bases). CDR3 loop: CAWSAPGGNYGYTF. CDR3 coding DNA: TGTGCCTGGAGTGCCCCCGGGGGAAACTATGGCTACACCTTC. The full variable domain, with the rest looked up from reference TRBV30 and TRBJ1-2, is SQTIHQWPATLVQPVGSPLSLECTVEGTSNPNLYWYRQAAGRGLQLLFYSVGIGQISSEVPQNLSASRPQDRQFILSSKKLLLSDSGFYLCAWSAPGGNYGYTFGSGTRLTVV.